The 16 T cell receptor beta chains listed next were all sequenced from one sample in a study of blood T cells in healthy people across ages. Then a second PCR, running about 6 to 12 cycles, was carried out with a sample-barcoded 5' primer and a J-beta primer mix. TCRdb recomputed calls from the 5' RACE reads with MiXCR, one row per CDR3 protein. Of over a million distinct CDR3 sequences in the sample, over 35% were seen once. The sequenced sample was blood. All receptors derive from a woman aged 60-75 years in good health.

V is TRBV14 and J is TRBJ2-4, with 8 bases that match TRBD2. CDR3 size: 17 residues. Germline values: CDR1 SGHDN, CDR2 FVKESK. The V segment lost 1 base and the J segment 4 bases; nucleotides outside the gene matches: 9. CDR3 bases: TGTGCCAGCAGCCAAGGTCAAAGCGGGAGCCCTAAAAACATTCAGTACTTC. The encoded protein is CASSQGQSGSPKNIQYF.

This clonotype was observed a handful of times. The chain uses TRBV28 and TRBJ2-5; D is undetermined. Trimming removed 8 bases from V and 2 bases from J, with 9 bases in between. The CDR3 extends over 12 amino acids. Germline CDR1 MDHEN, CDR2 SYDVKM. Here the CDR3 DNA reads TGTGCCAGCCAACAAACACAAGAGACCCAGTACTTC. Its protein product is CASQQTQETQYF.

This clonotype was seen only a few times. The V gene is TRBV20-1, the J gene TRBJ2-7; 10 bases map to TRBD1. Germline V gene sequence: CDR1 DFQATT, CDR2 SNEGSKA (reference sequence). The CDR3 loop spans 17 amino acids. The V segment lost 3 bases and the J segment 0 bases; nucleotides outside the gene matches: 11. The CDR3 region has the DNA TGCAGTGCTAGGGACTTCAACCGGGACAGGGGCTCCTACGAGCAGTACTTC. The encoded protein is CSARDFNRDRGSYEQYF.

Points on this clonotype: A read error may account for a junction end that differs from germline. The rearrangement uses TRBV6-1 and TRBJ1-2, with TRBD1 identical over 8 bases. The CDR3 totals 14 residues. CDR1 and CDR2 from the germline V gene are MNHNS and SASEGT. The CDR3 region has the DNA TGTGCCAGCAGTGTTGCCGGGACAGGCCATGGCTGCACCTTC. As protein: CASSVAGTGHGCTF.

The chain links TRBV29-1 to TRBJ1-2; D ambiguous. V was pared by 0 bases and J by 8 bases, with 10 bases between. Germline values: CDR1 SQVTM, CDR2 ANQGSEA. The CDR3 has 12 amino acids. CDR3 nucleotide sequence: TGCAGCGTTGAAGACGCCTTTGGGGGCTACACCTTC. Protein sequence: CSVEDAFGGYTF.

The gene calls are TRBV6-6 and TRBJ2-2, with D perhaps matching TRBD1 (6 bases). Per germline, CDR1 MNHNY and CDR2 SVGAGI (reference sequence). Trimming took off 4 bases at V and 1 base at J, with 7 bases between the two ends. The CDR3 runs to 14 residues. The CDR3 reads CASSWTVNTGELFF. The CDR3 DNA follows: TGTGCCAGCAGTTGGACAGTGAACACCGGGGAGCTGTTTTTT.

This sequence joins TRBV5-1 and TRBJ2-7, with 7 bases matching TRBD1. There are 15 residues in the CDR3. Trimming at V came to 4 bases and at J to 4 bases, leaving 11 bases not matched to a gene. The germline CDR1 and CDR2 sequences are SGHRS and YFSETQ. Written as DNA, the CDR3 is TGCGCCAGCAGCAACCGGGACAGCCCCTGGTACGAGCAGTACTTC. It specifies CASSNRDSPWYEQYF.

This clonotype was observed a handful of times. V usage is TRBV2 and J usage is TRBJ1-1; no definite D call. The CDR3 is made up of 14 amino acids. V shed 6 bases and J shed 0 bases, with 11 bases lying between them. The V gene's germline CDR1 is SNHLY and CDR2 FYNNEI. The CDR3 nucleotides read TGTGCCAGCAGCGGTCGGAGCTTGAACACTGAAGCTTTCTTT. Translated: CASSGRSLNTEAFF.

V gene TRBV7-6 combines with J gene TRBJ2-3; D is perhaps TRBD2 (6 bases). The CDR3 length is 17 residues. Germline CDR1 is SGHVS and CDR2 is FNYEAQ. Trimming took off 0 bases at V and 2 bases at J, with 15 bases between the two ends. The CDR3 nucleotides read TGTGCCAGCAGCTTAGCCCCTGTTAGCGGCAACACAGATACGCAGTATTTT. Encoded protein: CASSLAPVSGNTDTQYF.

The V call is TRBV20-1, the J call TRBJ2-1, with 10 bases matching TRBD2. J was trimmed by 4 bases and V by 5 bases; bases with no gene match: 11. The CDR3 totals 16 residues. Germline CDR1 and CDR2: DFQATT and SNEGSKA (reference sequence). The CDR3 DNA follows: TGCAGTGCTCGTTTGGCTAGCGGGGGTAATTACAATGAGCAGTTCTTC. This encodes CSARLASGGNYNEQFF.

This sequence joins TRBV6-1 and TRBJ1-1; D is unclear. V shed 5 bases and J shed 8 bases, with 9 bases lying between them. Looked up from germline, CDR1 is MNHNS and CDR2 is SASEGT. CDR3 length equals 11 residues. CDR3 amino acids: CASSTFGEAFF. DNA of the CDR3: TGTGCCAGCAGTACCTTCGGGGAAGCTTTCTTT.

The chain uses TRBV2 and TRBJ2-2; D possibly corresponds to TRBD2 (5 bases). The length of the CDR3 is 12 residues. V lost 6 bases and J 3 bases, leaving 5 bases between the germline ends. Germline values: CDR1 SNHLY, CDR2 FYNNEI. The CDR3 DNA sequence: TGTGCCAGCAGGGAGGACACCGGGGAGCTGTTTTTT. This gives the protein CASREDTGELFF.

J is TRBJ2-7 and V is TRBV12-3 or TRBV12-4; D possibly corresponds to TRBD2 (6 bases). The J call may be faulty, since TRBJ2-5 better matches the DNA end. There are 13 residues in the CDR3. The CDR3 protein is CASTVGGVKTQYF. The CDR3 region has the DNA TGTGCCAGCACTGTGGGAGGAGTAAAGACCCAGTACTTC.

This clonotype was seen a few times. V and J are TRBV29-1 and TRBJ2-5; D is undetermined. CDR3 length: 12 amino acids. Germline V CDR1 and CDR2: SQVTM, ANQGSEA. Deletions cut 4 bases from V and 0 bases from J, with 6 bases between. The CDR3 region is CSVVRDQETQYF. The CDR3 region has the DNA TGCAGCGTTGTTCGCGACCAAGAGACCCAGTACTTC. Full variable domain (outside the CDR3, taken from reference TRBV29-1 and TRBJ2-5): SAVISQKPSRDICQRGTSLTIQCQVDSQVTMMFWYRQQPGQSLTLIATANQGSEATYESGFVIDKFPISRPNLTFSTLTVSNMSPEDSSIYLCSVVRDQETQYFGPGTRLLVL.

The chain employs TRBV4-2 and TRBJ2-7; 9 bases line up with TRBD1. The germline V gene encodes CDR1 LGHNA and CDR2 YNFKEQ. Losses at the gene ends were 0 bases for V and 6 bases for J; bases not matched to a gene: 9. The CDR3 extends over 16 amino acids. The CDR3 region is CASSQDMTGGRSEQYF. CDR3 DNA: TGTGCCAGCAGCCAAGATATGACAGGGGGTCGGAGCGAGCAGTACTTC.

J is TRBJ2-7 and V is TRBV27, with D possibly TRBD2 on 6 matching bases. Trimming cost V 4 bases and J 4 bases, with 14 bases left between them. The CDR3 loop spans 14 amino acids. Germline V gene data show CDR1 as MNHEY and CDR2 as SMNVEV (reference sequence). CDR3 bases: TGTGCCAGCAGTTCTCGGGACTTTATATACGAGCAGTACTTC. Encoded protein: CASSSRDFIYEQYF.